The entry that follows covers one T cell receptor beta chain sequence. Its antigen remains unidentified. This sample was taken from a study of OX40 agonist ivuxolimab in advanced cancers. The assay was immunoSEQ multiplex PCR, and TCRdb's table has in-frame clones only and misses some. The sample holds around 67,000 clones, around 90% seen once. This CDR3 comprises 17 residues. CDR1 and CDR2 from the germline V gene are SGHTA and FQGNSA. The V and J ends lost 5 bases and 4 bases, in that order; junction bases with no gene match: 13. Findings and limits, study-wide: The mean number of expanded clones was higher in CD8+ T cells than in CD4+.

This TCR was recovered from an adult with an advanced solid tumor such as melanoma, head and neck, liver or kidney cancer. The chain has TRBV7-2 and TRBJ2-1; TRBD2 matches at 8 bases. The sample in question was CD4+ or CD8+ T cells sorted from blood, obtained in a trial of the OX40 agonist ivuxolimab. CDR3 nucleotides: TGTGCCAGCAGCCCGCATAGGCGGGGGGAACTATACAATGAGCAGTTCTTC. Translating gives CASSPHRRGELYNEQFF.